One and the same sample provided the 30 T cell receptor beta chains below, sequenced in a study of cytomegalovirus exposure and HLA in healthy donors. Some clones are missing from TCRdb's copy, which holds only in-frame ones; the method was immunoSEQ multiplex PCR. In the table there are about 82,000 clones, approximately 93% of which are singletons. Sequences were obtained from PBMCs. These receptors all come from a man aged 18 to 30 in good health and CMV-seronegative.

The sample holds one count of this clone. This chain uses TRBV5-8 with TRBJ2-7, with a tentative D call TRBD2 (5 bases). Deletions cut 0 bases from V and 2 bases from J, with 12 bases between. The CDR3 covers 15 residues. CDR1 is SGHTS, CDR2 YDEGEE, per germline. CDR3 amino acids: CASSLGRAGPYEQYF. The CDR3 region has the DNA TGTGCCAGCAGCTTGGGGCGGGCGGGCCCCTACGAGCAGTACTTC.

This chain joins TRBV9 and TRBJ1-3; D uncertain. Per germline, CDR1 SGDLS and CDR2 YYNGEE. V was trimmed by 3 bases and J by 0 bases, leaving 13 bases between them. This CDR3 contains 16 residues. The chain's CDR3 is CASSEPRGSSGNTIYF. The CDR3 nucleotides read TGTGCCAGCAGCGAGCCCCGAGGGTCCTCTGGAAACACCATATATTTT.

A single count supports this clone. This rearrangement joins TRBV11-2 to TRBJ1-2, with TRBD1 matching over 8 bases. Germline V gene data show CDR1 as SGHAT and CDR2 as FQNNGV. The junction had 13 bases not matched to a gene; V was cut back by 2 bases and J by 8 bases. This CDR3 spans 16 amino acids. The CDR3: CASSLRKKGGQGGYTF. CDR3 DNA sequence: TGTGCCAGCAGCTTACGGAAAAAAGGAGGACAGGGAGGCTACACCTTC.

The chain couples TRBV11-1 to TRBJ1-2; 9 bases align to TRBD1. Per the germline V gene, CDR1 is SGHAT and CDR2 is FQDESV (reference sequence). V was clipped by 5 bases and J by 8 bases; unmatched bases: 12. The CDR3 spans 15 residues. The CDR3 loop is CASSQTGGADLGYTF. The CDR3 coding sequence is TGTGCCAGCAGCCAGACAGGGGGAGCTGACTTAGGCTACACCTTC.

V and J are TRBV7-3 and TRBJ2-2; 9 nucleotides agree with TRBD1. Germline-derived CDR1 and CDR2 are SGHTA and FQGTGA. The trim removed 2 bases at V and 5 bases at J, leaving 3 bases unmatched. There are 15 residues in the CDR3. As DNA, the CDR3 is TGTGCCAGCAGCTTACGACAGGGGGGTACCGGGGAGCTGTTTTTT. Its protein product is CASSLRQGGTGELFF.

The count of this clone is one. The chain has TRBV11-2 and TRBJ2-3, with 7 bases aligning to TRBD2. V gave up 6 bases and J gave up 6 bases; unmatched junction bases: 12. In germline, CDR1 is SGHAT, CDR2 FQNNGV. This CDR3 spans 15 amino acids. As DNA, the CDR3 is TGTGCCAGCAGGCGAAACCGGGGGGAGTGGGATACGCAGTATTTT. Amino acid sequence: CASRRNRGEWDTQYF. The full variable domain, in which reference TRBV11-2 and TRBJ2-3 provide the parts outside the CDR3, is EAGVAQSPRYKIIEKRQSVAFWCNPISGHATLYWYQQILGQGPKLLIQFQNNGVVDDSQLPKDRFSAERLKGVDSTLKIQPAKLEDSAVYLCASRRNRGEWDTQYFGPGTRLTVL.

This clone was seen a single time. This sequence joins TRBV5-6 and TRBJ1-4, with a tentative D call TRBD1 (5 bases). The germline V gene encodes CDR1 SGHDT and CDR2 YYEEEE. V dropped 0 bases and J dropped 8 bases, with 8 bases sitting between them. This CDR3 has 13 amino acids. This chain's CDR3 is CASSLAGLEKLFF. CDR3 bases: TGTGCCAGCAGCTTGGCAGGGCTCGAAAAACTGTTTTTT.

The CDR3 loop is CASSPDSSYQPQHF. The CDR3 DNA reads TGTGCCAGCAGCCCGGACAGTTCGTATCAGCCCCAGCATTTT. This chain connects TRBV7-9 to TRBJ1-5; a possible D gene is TRBD1 (6 bases). Germline lookup yields CDR1 SEHNR and CDR2 FQNEAQ (reference sequence). The germline V and J ends were trimmed by 5 bases and 5 bases, with 13 bases remaining between them. This CDR3 region has 14 residues.

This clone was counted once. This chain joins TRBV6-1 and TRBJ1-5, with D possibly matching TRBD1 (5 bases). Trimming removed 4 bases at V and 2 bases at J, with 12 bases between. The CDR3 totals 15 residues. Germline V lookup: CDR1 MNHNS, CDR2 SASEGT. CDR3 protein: CASSASPGGNQPQHF. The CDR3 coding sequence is TGTGCCAGCAGTGCCTCGCCGGGGGGCAATCAGCCCCAGCATTTT.

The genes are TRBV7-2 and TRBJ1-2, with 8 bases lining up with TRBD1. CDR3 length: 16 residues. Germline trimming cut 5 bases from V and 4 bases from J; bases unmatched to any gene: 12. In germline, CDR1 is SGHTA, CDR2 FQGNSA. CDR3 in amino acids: CASSPLTGGYTYGYTF. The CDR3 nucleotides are TGTGCCAGCAGCCCATTAACAGGGGGTTACACCTATGGCTACACCTTC.

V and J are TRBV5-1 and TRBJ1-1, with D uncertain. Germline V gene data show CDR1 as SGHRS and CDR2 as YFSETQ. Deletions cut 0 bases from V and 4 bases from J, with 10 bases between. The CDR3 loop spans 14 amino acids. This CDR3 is CASSLGAAGTEAFF. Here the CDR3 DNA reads TGCGCCAGCAGCTTGGGGGCGGCGGGCACTGAAGCTTTCTTT.

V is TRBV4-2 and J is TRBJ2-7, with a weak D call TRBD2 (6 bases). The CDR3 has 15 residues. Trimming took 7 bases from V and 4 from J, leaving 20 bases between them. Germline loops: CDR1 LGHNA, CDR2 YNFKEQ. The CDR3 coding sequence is TGTGCCAGCAACGACCCCTGGGGGAGGATATACGAGCAGTACTTC. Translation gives CASNDPWGRIYEQYF.

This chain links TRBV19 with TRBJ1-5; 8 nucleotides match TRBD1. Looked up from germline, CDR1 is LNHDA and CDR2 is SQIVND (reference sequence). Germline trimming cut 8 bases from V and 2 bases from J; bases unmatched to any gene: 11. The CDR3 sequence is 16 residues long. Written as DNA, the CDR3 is TGTGCCAGTGACCGATCGACAGGGGCGGGCAATCAGCCCCAGCATTTT. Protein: CASDRSTGAGNQPQHF.

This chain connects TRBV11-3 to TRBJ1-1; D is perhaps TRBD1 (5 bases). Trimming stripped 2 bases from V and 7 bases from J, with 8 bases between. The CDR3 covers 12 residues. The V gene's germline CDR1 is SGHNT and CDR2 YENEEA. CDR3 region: CASSLQGLEAFF. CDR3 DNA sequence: TGTGCCAGCAGCTTACAGGGTCTTGAAGCTTTCTTT.

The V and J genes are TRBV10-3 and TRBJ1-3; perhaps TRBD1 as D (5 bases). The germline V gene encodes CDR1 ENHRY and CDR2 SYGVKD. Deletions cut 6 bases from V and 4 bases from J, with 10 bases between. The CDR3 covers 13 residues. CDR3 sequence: CAIRGGRGNTIYF. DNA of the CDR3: TGTGCCATCAGGGGGGGACGGGGAAACACCATATATTTT.

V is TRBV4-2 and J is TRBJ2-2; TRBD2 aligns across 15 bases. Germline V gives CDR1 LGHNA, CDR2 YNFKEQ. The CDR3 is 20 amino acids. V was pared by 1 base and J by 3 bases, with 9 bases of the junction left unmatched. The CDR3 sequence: CASSQVARTSGRGDTGELFF. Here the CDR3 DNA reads TGTGCCAGCAGCCAAGTAGCCCGGACTAGCGGGAGGGGAGACACCGGGGAGCTGTTTTTT.

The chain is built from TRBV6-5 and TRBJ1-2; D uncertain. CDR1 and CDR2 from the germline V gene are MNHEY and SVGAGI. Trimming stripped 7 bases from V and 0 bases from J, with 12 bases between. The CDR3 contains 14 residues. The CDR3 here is CASTPGSANYGYTF. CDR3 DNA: TGTGCCAGCACCCCGGGGTCCGCTAACTATGGCTACACCTTC.

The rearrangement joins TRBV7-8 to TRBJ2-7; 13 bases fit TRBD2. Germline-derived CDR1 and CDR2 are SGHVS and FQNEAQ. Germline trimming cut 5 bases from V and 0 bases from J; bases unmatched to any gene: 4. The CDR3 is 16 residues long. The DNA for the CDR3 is TGTGCCAGCAGCCGGGGACTAGCGGGATCCTCCTACGAGCAGTACTTC. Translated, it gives CASSRGLAGSSYEQYF.

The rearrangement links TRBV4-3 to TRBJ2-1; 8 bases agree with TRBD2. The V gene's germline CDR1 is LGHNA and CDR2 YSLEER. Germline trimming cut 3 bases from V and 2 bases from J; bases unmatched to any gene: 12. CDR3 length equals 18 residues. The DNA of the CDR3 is TGCGCCAGCAGCCACCAACTAGCGGCTGAGGGGACCTACAATGAGCAGTTCTTC. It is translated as CASSHQLAAEGTYNEQFF.

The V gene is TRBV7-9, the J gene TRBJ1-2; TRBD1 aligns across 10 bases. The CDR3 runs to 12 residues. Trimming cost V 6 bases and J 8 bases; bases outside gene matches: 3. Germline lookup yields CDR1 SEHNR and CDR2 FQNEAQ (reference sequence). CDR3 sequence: CASSLGQGGYTF. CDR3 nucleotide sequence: TGTGCCAGCAGTTTGGGACAGGGGGGCTACACCTTC.

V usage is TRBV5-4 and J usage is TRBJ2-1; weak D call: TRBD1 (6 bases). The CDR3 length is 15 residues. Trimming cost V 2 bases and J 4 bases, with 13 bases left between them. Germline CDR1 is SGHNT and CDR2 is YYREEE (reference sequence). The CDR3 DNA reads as TGTGCCAGCAGCTTAAACAGGGTCGCATACAATGAGCAGTTCTTC. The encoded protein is CASSLNRVAYNEQFF.

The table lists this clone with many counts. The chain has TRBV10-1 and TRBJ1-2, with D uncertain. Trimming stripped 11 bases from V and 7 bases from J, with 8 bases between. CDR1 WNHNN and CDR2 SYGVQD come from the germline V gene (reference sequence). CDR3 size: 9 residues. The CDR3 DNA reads TGCGCCCCCCGGGTTGGCTACACCTTC. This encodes CAPRVGYTF.

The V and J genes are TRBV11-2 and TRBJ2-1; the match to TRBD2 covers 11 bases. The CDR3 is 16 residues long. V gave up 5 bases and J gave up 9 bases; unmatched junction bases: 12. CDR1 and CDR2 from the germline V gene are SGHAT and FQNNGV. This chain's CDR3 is CASSTLLAGGRGEQFF. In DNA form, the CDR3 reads TGTGCCAGCAGCACCCTTCTAGCGGGAGGTCGAGGTGAGCAGTTCTTC.

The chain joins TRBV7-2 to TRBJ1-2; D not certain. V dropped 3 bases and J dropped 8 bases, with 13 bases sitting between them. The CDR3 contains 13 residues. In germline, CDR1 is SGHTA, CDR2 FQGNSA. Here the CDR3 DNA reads TGTGCCAGCAGCTTCCTCAACAGACGGGGCTACACCTTC. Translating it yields CASSFLNRRGYTF.

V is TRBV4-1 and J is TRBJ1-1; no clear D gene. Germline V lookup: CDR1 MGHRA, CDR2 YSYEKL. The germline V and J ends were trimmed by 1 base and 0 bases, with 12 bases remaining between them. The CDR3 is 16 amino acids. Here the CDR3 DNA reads TGCGCCAGCAGCCAAGTCCCAGGTATCATGAACACTGAAGCTTTCTTT. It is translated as CASSQVPGIMNTEAFF.

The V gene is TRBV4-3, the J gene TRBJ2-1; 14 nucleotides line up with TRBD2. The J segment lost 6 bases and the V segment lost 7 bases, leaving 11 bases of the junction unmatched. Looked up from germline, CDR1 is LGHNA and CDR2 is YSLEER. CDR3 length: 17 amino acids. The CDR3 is CASTPGLAGAQGNEQFF. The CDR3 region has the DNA TGCGCCAGCACCCCGGGACTAGCGGGGGCTCAGGGCAATGAGCAGTTCTTC.

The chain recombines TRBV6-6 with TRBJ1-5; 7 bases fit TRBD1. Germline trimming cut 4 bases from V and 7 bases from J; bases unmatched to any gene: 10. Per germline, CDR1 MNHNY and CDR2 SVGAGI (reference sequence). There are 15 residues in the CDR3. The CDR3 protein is CASSSDRASRQPQHF. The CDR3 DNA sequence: TGTGCCAGCAGTTCCGACAGGGCATCCAGGCAGCCCCAGCATTTT.

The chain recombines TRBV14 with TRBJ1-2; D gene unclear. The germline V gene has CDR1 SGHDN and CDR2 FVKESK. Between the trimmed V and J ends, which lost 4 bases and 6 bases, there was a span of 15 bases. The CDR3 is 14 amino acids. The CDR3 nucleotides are TGTGCCAGCAGCCCCGCAGCACACGGAGATGGCTACACCTTC. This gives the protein CASSPAAHGDGYTF. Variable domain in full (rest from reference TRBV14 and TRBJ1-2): EAGVTQFPSHSVIEKGQTVTLRCDPISGHDNLYWYRRVMGKEIKFLLHFVKESKQDESGMPNNRFLAERTGGTYSTLKVQPAELEDSGVYFCASSPAAHGDGYTFGSGTRLTVV.

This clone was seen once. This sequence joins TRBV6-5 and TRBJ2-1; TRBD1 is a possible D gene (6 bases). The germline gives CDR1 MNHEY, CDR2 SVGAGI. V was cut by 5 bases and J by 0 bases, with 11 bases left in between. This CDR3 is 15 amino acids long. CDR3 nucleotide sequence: TGTGCCAGCAGTGCACAGGGTCTCTCCTACAATGAGCAGTTCTTC. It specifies CASSAQGLSYNEQFF.

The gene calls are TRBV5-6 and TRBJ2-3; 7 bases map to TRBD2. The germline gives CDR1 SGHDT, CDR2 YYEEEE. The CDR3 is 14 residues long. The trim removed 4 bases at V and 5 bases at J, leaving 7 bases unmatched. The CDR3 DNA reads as TGTGCCAGCAGCACCGGGGGGAGGGAAGATACGCAGTATTTT. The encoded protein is CASSTGGREDTQYF.